The 10 T cell receptor beta chains below come from one sample, sequenced in a study of CD8 T cells in ankylosing spondylitis. TCRdb reanalysed the 5' RACE reads using MiXCR and keeps one entry per CDR3 protein. The sample consists of 200,000 to 300,000 distinct CDR3 sequences, more than 9% of them appearing once. Sequencing was performed on blood, either unsorted or a sorted T cell fraction (not recorded which). All receptors derive from a male donor with ankylosing spondylitis or in good health (not recorded which).

Ten or more counts support this clonotype. The genes are TRBV11-2 and TRBJ2-2, with D possibly matching TRBD2 (6 bases). Germline CDR1 reads SGHAT; CDR2 reads FQNNGV. The V end lost 7 bases, the J end lost 7 bases, and 22 bases lay between the germline ends. The CDR3 totals 16 residues. This CDR3 reads CASIIRRASSIGELFF. The CDR3, as DNA: TGTGCCAGCATCATCAGGAGGGCCAGTTCCATCGGGGAGCTGTTTTTT.

The CDR3 sequence: CSVRGSNSPLHF. The CDR3 DNA reads TGCAGCGTTCGTGGCTCCAATTCACCCCTCCACTTT. The chain combines TRBV29-1 with TRBJ1-6; the D is unclear. Germline V lookup: CDR1 SQVTM, CDR2 ANQGSEA. V lost 5 bases and J lost 7, with 9 bases in between. This CDR3 region has 12 residues. Complete variable domain (other parts from reference TRBV29-1 and TRBJ1-6): SAVISQKPSRDICQRGTSLTIQCQVDSQVTMMFWYRQQPGQSLTLIATANQGSEATYESGFVIDKFPISRPNLTFSTLTVSNMSPEDSSIYLCSVRGSNSPLHFGNGTRLTVT.

The sample holds many counts of this clonotype. The chain employs TRBV5-1 and TRBJ2-1; possible D gene TRBD2, 6 bases. CDR3 length: 15 residues. Germline CDR1 SGHRS, CDR2 YFSETQ. V was shortened by 3 bases and J by 0 bases, with 10 bases between the two germline ends. The CDR3 nucleotides are TGCGCCAGCAGCTCCGGGACTTCCTCCTACAATGAGCAGTTCTTC. Translation gives CASSSGTSSYNEQFF.

This clonotype has at least ten counts. The chain joins TRBV3-1 to TRBJ2-2, with 9 bases matching TRBD2. There are 15 residues in the CDR3. The V segment lost 3 bases and the J segment 5 bases; nucleotides outside the gene matches: 4. The germline gives CDR1 LGHDT, CDR2 YNNKEL (reference sequence). CDR3 in amino acids: CASSQGGRETGELFF. For the CDR3, the DNA is TGTGCCAGCAGCCAGGGCGGGAGGGAAACCGGGGAGCTGTTTTTT.

The table lists this clonotype with many counts. The chain carries TRBV5-1 and TRBJ1-6; the D gene is possibly TRBD1 (5 bases). Germline-derived CDR1 and CDR2 are SGHRS and YFSETQ. V lost 0 bases and J 5 bases, leaving 9 bases between the germline ends. This CDR3 has 15 amino acids. The CDR3 loop is CASSLVGGDNSPLHF. The CDR3 nucleotides read TGCGCCAGCAGCTTGGTTGGGGGTGATAATTCACCCCTCCACTTT.

V is TRBV5-6 and J is TRBJ2-4; D remains unclear. The CDR3 covers 16 residues. Germline values: CDR1 SGHDT, CDR2 YYEEEE. The V end was cut by 4 bases, the J end by 0 bases, with 14 bases between. The CDR3 nucleotides read TGTGCCAGCAGCCGGCCCTCACACATAGCCAAAAACATTCAGTACTTC. Protein: CASSRPSHIAKNIQYF.

Many counts were recorded for this clonotype. The chain is built from TRBV5-1 and TRBJ2-1, with D maybe TRBD2 (5 bases). The V end lost 0 bases, the J end lost 0 bases, and 13 bases lay between the germline ends. Germline-derived CDR1 and CDR2 are SGHRS and YFSETQ. This CDR3 is 17 amino acids long. The CDR3 loop is CASSLGGLGSSYNEQFF. The CDR3 DNA is TGCGCCAGCAGCTTGGGAGGTCTAGGGAGCTCCTACAATGAGCAGTTCTTC.

This clonotype was found many times. The chain uses TRBV20-1 and TRBJ2-1; TRBD2 aligns across 7 bases. Germline CDR1 and CDR2: DFQATT and SNEGSKA (reference sequence). The CDR3 sequence is 15 residues long. Losses at the gene ends were 1 base for V and 7 bases for J; bases not matched to a gene: 10. CDR3 coding DNA: TGCAGTGCTAGAGCGTGGCGGGAGAGAAAAAATGAGCAGTTCTTC. Its protein is CSARAWRERKNEQFF.

This clonotype turned up a few times. The rearrangement joins TRBV30 to TRBJ2-3, with 14 bases matching TRBD2. V was pared by 4 bases and J by 1 base, with 10 bases of the junction left unmatched. Per germline, CDR1 GTSNPN and CDR2 SVGIG (reference sequence). The CDR3 covers 18 residues. The CDR3 reads CAWTIGLAGGLGTDTQYF. As DNA, the CDR3 is TGTGCCTGGACCATTGGACTAGCGGGGGGCTTAGGCACAGATACGCAGTATTTT. Using reference TRBV30 and TRBJ2-3 for the parts outside the CDR3, the full variable domain is SQTIHQWPATLVQPVGSPLSLECTVEGTSNPNLYWYRQAAGRGLQLLFYSVGIGQISSEVPQNLSASRPQDRQFILSSKKLLLSDSGFYLCAWTIGLAGGLGTDTQYFGPGTRLTVL.

CDR3 sequence (DNA): TGCAGTGCTAGCCGGACGGCGAGCTCTGGAAACACCATATATTTT. It yields the protein CSASRTASSGNTIYF. The V and J genes are TRBV20-1 and TRBJ1-3; D remains ambiguous. CDR3 length: 15 residues. The germline CDR1 and CDR2 sequences are DFQATT and SNEGSKA (reference sequence). The V gene lost 3 bases and the J gene lost 0 bases, with 12 bases spanning the gap.